These 20 T cell receptor beta chains came from one sample sequenced in a study of T cell responses to AZD1222 COVID-19 vaccine. Generated by immunoSEQ multiplex PCR, the TCRdb table keeps only in-frame clones and is missing some. The sample has over 130,000 clones; around nine tenths are singletons. Source: peripheral blood, taken 28 days after the second AZD1222 dose. Receptors originate from an adult who received the AZD1222 COVID-19 vaccine.

The gene calls are TRBV18 and TRBJ2-6; D might be TRBD2 (5 bases). The CDR3 contains 16 residues. Looked up from germline, CDR1 is KGHSH and CDR2 is LQKENI. V lost 1 base and J lost 2, with 9 bases in between. CDR3 bases: TGTGCCAGCTCACCACTTGGAGGCGCTGGGGCCAACGTCCTGACTTTC. Its protein product is CASSPLGGAGANVLTF.

The rearrangement joins TRBV27 to TRBJ2-6, with TRBD1 as a possible D gene (6 bases). The ends were cut back, 8 bases at V and 0 bases at J, with 17 bases in the middle. The CDR3 runs 17 residues. Germline V gene data show CDR1 as MNHEY and CDR2 as SMNVEV (reference sequence). CDR3 DNA: TGTGCCAGCCACTTAAAGGGGGTTTTCTCTGGGGCCAACGTCCTGACTTTC. Amino acid sequence: CASHLKGVFSGANVLTF.

The rearrangement joins TRBV27 to TRBJ2-1; D perhaps matches TRBD1 (5 bases). The ends were cut back, 0 bases at V and 4 bases at J, with 16 bases in the middle. This CDR3 is 17 amino acids long. The germline V gene encodes CDR1 MNHEY and CDR2 SMNVEV (reference sequence). CDR3 DNA sequence: TGTGCCAGCAGTTTATCGGCAGACAGAAGGAGTTACAATGAGCAGTTCTTC. It codes for CASSLSADRRSYNEQFF.

This chain links TRBV24-1 with TRBJ2-5; D gene uncertain. With 7 bases removed from V and 5 bases from J, the gap between germline ends came to 13 bases. The CDR3 runs 13 residues. Looked up from germline, CDR1 is KGHDR and CDR2 is SFDVKD. The CDR3 bases are TGTGCCACCAGGCCTAACAACGAGGAGACCCAGTACTTC. Translating gives CATRPNNEETQYF.

The rearrangement joins TRBV7-9 to TRBJ2-7; D is perhaps TRBD1 or TRBD2 (6 bases each). The CDR3 totals 15 residues. From germline, CDR1 is SEHNR and CDR2 FQNEAQ (reference sequence). V was cut by 0 bases and J by 2 bases, with 11 bases left in between. CDR3 residues: CASSLAAGGTYEQYV. The CDR3 nucleotides read TGTGCCAGCAGCTTAGCGGCCGGGGGCACCTACGAGCAGTACGTC.

This rearrangement joins TRBV3-1 (or the pseudogene TRBV3-2) to TRBJ1-3; no clear D gene. Per germline, CDR1 LGHDT and CDR2 YNNKEL (reference sequence). V lost 4 bases to trimming and J lost 2 bases, with 6 bases between them. The CDR3 spans 13 residues. The CDR3 loop is CASSPSAGNTIYF. The DNA of the CDR3 is TGTGCCAGCAGCCCATCCGCTGGAAACACCATATATTTT.

The chain links TRBV19 to TRBJ2-7; 9 positions match TRBD1. Germline CDR1 reads LNHDA; CDR2 reads SQIVND (reference sequence). This CDR3 is built from 14 residues. V lost 3 bases to trimming and J lost 4 bases; unmatched junction nucleotides: 4. The CDR3 loop reads CASSMSGTGYEQYF. The DNA for the CDR3 is TGTGCCAGTAGTATGTCCGGGACAGGGTACGAGCAGTACTTC.

The J gene is TRBJ1-1, the V gene TRBV4-3; tentative D call: TRBD1 (6 bases). The germline V and J ends were trimmed by 1 base and 0 bases, with 9 bases remaining between them. The CDR3 runs to 15 residues. Germline CDR1 LGHNA, CDR2 YSLEER. The CDR3 here is CASSQGEGVNTEAFF. In nucleotides, the CDR3 is TGCGCCAGCAGCCAAGGGGAGGGGGTGAACACTGAAGCTTTCTTT.

This chain joins TRBV11-2 and TRBJ1-3; D is uncertain. With 6 bases removed from V and 1 base from J, the gap between germline ends came to 10 bases. The CDR3 consists of 14 residues. Per germline, CDR1 SGHAT and CDR2 FQNNGV. The CDR3 nucleotides are TGTGCCAGCAGTCTTCAAGTATCTGGAAACACCATATATTTT. This gives the protein CASSLQVSGNTIYF.

The V gene is TRBV19, the J gene TRBJ1-2; D gene ambiguous. The CDR3 has 13 amino acids. The germline gives CDR1 LNHDA, CDR2 SQIVND (reference sequence). Trimming pared 3 bases from V and 7 bases from J, leaving 12 bases between. CDR3 sequence: CASSIVRTGGYTF. The CDR3 nucleotides read TGTGCCAGTAGTATCGTCCGAACGGGTGGCTACACCTTC.

The chain is built from TRBV4-1 and TRBJ2-7; D may be TRBD1 (6 bases). The CDR3 runs 14 residues. V was trimmed by 0 bases and J by 2 bases, leaving 8 bases between them. The germline V gene has CDR1 MGHRA and CDR2 YSYEKL. CDR3: CASSQDWGPYEQYV. CDR3 bases: TGCGCCAGCAGCCAAGATTGGGGGCCCTACGAGCAGTACGTC.

Only a few counts were recorded for this clone. The DNA of the CDR3 is TGCAGCGCCCGAACGACCGGGACCGCTAGCACAGATACGCAGTATTTT. Protein product: CSARTTGTASTDTQYF. The V and J genes are TRBV29-1 and TRBJ2-3; D possibly matches TRBD1 or TRBD2 (5 bases each). V was trimmed by 7 bases and J by 0 bases, leaving 20 bases between them. This CDR3 comprises 16 residues. Per the germline V gene, CDR1 is SQVTM and CDR2 is ANQGSEA.

This rearrangement joins TRBV5-6 to TRBJ1-5, with a possible D match to TRBD1 (5 bases). The V end lost 0 bases, the J end lost 8 bases, and 15 bases lay between the germline ends. This CDR3 contains 15 residues. Germline V gene lookup returns CDR1 SGHDT and CDR2 YYEEEE. The DNA of the CDR3 is TGTGCCAGCAGCTTGGCCGGTCGAGGGGTAGAGCCCCAGCATTTT. Its translation is CASSLAGRGVEPQHF.

V usage is TRBV6-5 and J usage is TRBJ2-1; 8 bases agree with TRBD2. Germline-derived CDR1 and CDR2 are MNHEY and SVGAGI. V shed 11 bases, J shed 2 bases, and the junction held 8 bases outside the gene matches. The CDR3 loop spans 14 amino acids. CDR3 nucleotide sequence: TGTGCCGGAATCGGGGGGGGGACCTACAATGAGCAGTTCTTC. This encodes CAGIGGGTYNEQFF.

The gene calls are TRBV30 and TRBJ2-1; 11 bases line up with TRBD2. The CDR3 spans 15 residues. Germline V lookup: CDR1 GTSNPN, CDR2 SVGIG (reference sequence). With 3 bases clipped from V and 10 bases from J, the junction kept 11 bases outside the gene matches. The CDR3 sequence is CAWRVRLAGLGEQFF. In DNA form, the CDR3 reads TGTGCCTGGAGAGTAAGACTAGCGGGACTCGGCGAGCAGTTCTTC.

The rearrangement uses TRBV19 and TRBJ2-2; D not resolved. CDR3 length equals 14 residues. CDR1 is LNHDA and CDR2 is SQIVND in the germline V gene (reference sequence). V was trimmed by 5 bases and J by 2 bases, leaving 9 bases between them. CDR3: CASSQVINTGELFF. The CDR3 coding sequence is TGTGCCAGTAGTCAGGTCATAAACACCGGGGAGCTGTTTTTT.

This rearrangement joins TRBV11-3 to TRBJ2-3; no definite D call. Trimming pared 1 base from V and 2 bases from J, leaving 10 bases between. In germline, CDR1 is SGHNT, CDR2 YENEEA. The CDR3 totals 15 residues. The CDR3 is CASSLGVVTTDTQYF. CDR3 bases: TGTGCCAGCAGCTTAGGAGTTGTGACCACAGATACGCAGTATTTT.

The rearrangement joins TRBV7-2 to TRBJ1-5; D gene uncertain. Between the trimmed V and J ends, which lost 3 bases and 5 bases, there was a span of 8 bases. Germline V CDR1 and CDR2: SGHTA, FQGNSA. The CDR3 sequence is 13 residues long. The CDR3 spells CASSFRRDQPQHF. The CDR3 DNA is TGTGCCAGCAGCTTCCGACGAGATCAGCCCCAGCATTTT. The whole variable domain, remainder taken from reference TRBV7-2 and TRBJ1-5, is GAGVSQSPSNKVTEKGKDVELRCDPISGHTALYWYRQSLGQGLEFLIYFQGNSAPDKSGLPSDRFSAERTGGSVSTLTIQRTQQEDSAVYLCASSFRRDQPQHFGDGTRLSIL.

The gene calls are TRBV7-9 and TRBJ2-1; possibly TRBD2 for D (6 bases). V lost 4 bases to trimming and J lost 6 bases, with 19 bases between them. Per the germline V gene, CDR1 is SEHNR and CDR2 is FQNEAQ (reference sequence). The CDR3 extends over 16 amino acids. CDR3: CASSSFSGTGANEQFF. In nucleotides, the CDR3 is TGTGCCAGCAGCTCCTTTAGCGGTACCGGCGCCAATGAGCAGTTCTTC.

The V call is TRBV7-9, the J call TRBJ1-5, with D perhaps TRBD1 (6 bases). Germline V gives CDR1 SEHNR, CDR2 FQNEAQ (reference sequence). Trimming removed 5 bases at V and 4 bases at J, with 9 bases between. The CDR3 contains 13 residues. CDR3 coding DNA: TGTGCCAGCAGCACAGGGTTTAATCAGCCCCAGCATTTT. Translating gives CASSTGFNQPQHF.